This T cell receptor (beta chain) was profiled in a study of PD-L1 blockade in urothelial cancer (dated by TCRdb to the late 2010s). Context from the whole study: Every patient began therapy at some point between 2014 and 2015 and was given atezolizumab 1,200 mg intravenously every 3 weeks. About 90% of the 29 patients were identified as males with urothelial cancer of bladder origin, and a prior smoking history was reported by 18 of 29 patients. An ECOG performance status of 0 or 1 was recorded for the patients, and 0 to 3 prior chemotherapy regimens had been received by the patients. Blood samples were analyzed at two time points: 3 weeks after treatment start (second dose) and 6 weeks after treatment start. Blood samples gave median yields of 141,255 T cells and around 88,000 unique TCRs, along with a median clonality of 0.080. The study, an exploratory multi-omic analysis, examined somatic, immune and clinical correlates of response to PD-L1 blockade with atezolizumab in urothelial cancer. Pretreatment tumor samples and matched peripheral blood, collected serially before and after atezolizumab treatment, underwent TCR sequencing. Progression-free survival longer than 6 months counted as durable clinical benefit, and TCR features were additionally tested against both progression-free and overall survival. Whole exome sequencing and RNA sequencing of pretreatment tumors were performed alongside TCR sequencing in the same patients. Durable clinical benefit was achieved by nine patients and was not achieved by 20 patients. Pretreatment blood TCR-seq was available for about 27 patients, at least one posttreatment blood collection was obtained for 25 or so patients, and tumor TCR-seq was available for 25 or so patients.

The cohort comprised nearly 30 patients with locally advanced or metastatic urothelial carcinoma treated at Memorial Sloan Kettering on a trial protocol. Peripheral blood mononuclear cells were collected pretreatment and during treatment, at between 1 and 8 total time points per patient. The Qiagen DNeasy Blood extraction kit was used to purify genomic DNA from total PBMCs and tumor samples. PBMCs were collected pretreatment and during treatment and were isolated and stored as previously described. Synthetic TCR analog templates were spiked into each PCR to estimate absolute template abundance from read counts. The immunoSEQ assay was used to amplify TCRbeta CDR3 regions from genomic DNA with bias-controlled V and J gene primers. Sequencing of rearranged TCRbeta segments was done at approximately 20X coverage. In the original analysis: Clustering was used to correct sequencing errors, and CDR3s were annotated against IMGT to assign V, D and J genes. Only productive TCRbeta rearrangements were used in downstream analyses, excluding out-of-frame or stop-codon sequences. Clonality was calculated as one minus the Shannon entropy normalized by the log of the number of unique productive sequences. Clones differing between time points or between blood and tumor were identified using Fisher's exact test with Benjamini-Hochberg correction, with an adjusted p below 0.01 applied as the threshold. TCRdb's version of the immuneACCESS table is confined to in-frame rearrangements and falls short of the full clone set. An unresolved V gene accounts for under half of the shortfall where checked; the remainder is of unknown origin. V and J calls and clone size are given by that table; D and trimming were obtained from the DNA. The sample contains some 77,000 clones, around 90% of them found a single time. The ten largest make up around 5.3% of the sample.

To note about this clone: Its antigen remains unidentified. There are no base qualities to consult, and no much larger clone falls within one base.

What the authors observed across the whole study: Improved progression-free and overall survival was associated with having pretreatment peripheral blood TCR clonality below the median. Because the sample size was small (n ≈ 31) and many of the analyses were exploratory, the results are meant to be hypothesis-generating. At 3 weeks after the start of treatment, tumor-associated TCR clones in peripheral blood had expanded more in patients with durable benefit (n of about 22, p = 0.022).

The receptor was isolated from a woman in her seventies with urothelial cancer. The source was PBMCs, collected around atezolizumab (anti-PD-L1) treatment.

The CDR3 has the sequence CASRITGGLGTEAFF. The nucleotide sequence is TGTGCCAGCAGGATTACAGGGGGCTTGGGCACTGAAGCTTTCTTT. The sequence joins TRBV5-5 to TRBJ1-1; 9 central bases correspond to TRBD1. V ends up 5 bases short and J 4 bases short, with an unmatched junction base count of 9. From the cysteine through the phenylalanine, the CDR3 covers 15 amino acids. The only DNA kept is the CDR3, 45 bases in frame from the first base. For CDR1 and CDR2, the germline V gene (reference sequence) lists SGHKS and YYEKEE.